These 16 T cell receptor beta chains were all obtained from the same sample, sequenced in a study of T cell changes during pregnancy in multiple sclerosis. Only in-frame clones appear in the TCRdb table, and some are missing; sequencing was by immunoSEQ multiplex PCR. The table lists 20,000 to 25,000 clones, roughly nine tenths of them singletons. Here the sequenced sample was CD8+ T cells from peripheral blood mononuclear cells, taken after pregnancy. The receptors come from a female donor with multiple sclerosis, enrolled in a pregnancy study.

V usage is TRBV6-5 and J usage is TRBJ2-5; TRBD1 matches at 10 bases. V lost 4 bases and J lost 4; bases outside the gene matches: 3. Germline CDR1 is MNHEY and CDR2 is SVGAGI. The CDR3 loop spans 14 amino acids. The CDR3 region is CASSSGTGVETQYF. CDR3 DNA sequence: TGTGCCAGCAGTTCCGGGACAGGGGTAGAGACCCAGTACTTC.

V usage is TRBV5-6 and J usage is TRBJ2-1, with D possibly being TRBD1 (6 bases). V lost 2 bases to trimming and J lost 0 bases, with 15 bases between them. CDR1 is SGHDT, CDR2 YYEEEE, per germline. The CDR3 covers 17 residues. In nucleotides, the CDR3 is TGTGCCAGCAGCTTAGGATGGCAGGGGCCCTCCTACAATGAGCAGTTCTTC. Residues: CASSLGWQGPSYNEQFF. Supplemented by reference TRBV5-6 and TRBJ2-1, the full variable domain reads DAGVTQSPTHLIKTRGQQVTLRCSPKSGHDTVSWYQQALGQGPQFIFQYYEEEERQRGNFPDRFSGHQFPNYSSELNVNALLLGDSALYLCASSLGWQGPSYNEQFFGPGTRLTVL.

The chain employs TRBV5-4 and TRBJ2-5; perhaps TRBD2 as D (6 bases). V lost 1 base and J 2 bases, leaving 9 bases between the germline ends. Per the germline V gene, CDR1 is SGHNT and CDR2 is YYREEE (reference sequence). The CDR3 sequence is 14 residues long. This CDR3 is CASSLLAEQETQYF. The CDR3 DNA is TGTGCCAGCAGCTTGTTAGCGGAACAAGAGACCCAGTACTTC.

Here the CDR3 reads CASSLDRGGRVHNEQFF. The CDR3 bases are TGTGCCAGCAGCTTAGACCGGGGCGGGAGGGTGCACAATGAGCAGTTCTTC. The chain is built from TRBV7-9 and TRBJ2-1; TRBD2 matches at 9 bases. Germline CDR1 reads SEHNR; CDR2 reads FQNEAQ (reference sequence). The CDR3 runs 17 residues. The trim removed 1 base at V and 5 bases at J, leaving 9 bases unmatched.

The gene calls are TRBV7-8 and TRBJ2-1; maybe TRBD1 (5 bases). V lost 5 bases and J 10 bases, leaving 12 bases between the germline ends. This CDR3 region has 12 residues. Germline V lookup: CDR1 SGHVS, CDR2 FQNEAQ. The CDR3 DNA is TGTGCCAGCAGCCCCGACAGCCCCGAGCAGTTCTTC. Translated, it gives CASSPDSPEQFF.

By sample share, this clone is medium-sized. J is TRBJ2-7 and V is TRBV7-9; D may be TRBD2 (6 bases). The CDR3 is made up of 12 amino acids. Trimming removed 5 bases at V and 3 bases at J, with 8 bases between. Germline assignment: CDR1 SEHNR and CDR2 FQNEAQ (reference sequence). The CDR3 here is CASSPGGYEQYF. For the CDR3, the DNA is TGTGCCAGCAGCCCCGGGGGCTACGAGCAGTACTTC.

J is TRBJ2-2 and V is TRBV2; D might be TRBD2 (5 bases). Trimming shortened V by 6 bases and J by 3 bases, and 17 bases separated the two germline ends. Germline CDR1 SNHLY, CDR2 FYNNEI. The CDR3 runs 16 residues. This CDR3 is CASSTWAQADTGELFF. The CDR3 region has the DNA TGTGCCAGCAGCACCTGGGCGCAAGCGGACACCGGGGAGCTGTTTTTT.

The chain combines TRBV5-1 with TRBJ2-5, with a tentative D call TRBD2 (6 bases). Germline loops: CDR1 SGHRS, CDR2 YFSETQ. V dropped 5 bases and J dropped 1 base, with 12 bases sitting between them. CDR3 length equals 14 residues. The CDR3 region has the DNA TGCGCCAGCAGGGCGGAGGGGATCCAAGAGACCCAGTACTTC. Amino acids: CASRAEGIQETQYF.

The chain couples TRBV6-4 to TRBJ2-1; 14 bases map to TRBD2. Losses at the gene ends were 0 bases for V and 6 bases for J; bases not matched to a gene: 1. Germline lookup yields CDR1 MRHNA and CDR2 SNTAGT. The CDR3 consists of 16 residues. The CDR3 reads CASSDSGTSGSNEQFF. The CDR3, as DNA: TGTGCCAGCAGTGACTCTGGGACTAGCGGGAGCAATGAGCAGTTCTTC.

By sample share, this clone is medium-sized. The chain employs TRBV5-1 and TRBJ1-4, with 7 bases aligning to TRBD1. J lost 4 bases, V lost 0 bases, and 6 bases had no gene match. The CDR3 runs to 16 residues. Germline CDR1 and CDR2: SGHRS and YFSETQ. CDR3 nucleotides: TGCGCCAGCAGCTTGGCCGGGAGGGGGCGTAATGAAAAACTGTTTTTT. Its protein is CASSLAGRGRNEKLFF.

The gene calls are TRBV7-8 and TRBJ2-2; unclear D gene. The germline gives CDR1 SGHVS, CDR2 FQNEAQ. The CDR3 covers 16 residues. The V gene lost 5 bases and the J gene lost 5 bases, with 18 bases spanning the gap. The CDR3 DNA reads TGTGCCAGCAGCGTAACCGCGTCGTCTCTTACCGGGGAGCTGTTTTTT. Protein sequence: CASSVTASSLTGELFF.

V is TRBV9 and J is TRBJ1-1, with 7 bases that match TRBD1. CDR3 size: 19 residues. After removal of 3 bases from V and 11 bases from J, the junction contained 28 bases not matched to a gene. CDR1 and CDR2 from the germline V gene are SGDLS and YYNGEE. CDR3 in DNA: TGTGCCAGCAGCGAAACCACGAGCTTAATTACAGGGGCGCTGTCGGTGGCTTTCTTT. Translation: CASSETTSLITGALSVAFF.

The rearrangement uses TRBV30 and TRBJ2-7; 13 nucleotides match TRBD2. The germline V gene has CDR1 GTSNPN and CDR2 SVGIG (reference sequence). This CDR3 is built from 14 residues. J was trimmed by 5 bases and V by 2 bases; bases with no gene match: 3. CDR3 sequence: CAWSRLAGGHEQYF. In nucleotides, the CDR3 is TGTGCCTGGAGTAGACTAGCGGGAGGCCACGAGCAGTACTTC.

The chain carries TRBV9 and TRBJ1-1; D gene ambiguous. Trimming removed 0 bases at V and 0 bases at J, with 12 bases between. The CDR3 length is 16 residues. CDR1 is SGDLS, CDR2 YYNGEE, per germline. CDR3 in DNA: TGTGCCAGCAGCGTAGAGTCTGGGCAGTTGAACACTGAAGCTTTCTTT. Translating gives CASSVESGQLNTEAFF. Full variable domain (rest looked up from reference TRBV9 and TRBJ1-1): DSGVTQTPKHLITATGQRVTLRCSPRSGDLSVYWYQQSLDQGLQFLIQYYNGEERAKGNILERFSAQQFPDLHSELNLSSLELGDSALYFCASSVESGQLNTEAFFGQGTRLTVV.

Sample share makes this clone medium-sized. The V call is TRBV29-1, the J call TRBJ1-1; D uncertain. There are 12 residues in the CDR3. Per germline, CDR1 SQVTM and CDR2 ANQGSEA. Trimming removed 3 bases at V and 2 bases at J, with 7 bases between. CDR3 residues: CSVEVSNTEAFF. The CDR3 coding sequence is TGCAGCGTTGAGGTCAGTAACACTGAAGCTTTCTTT.

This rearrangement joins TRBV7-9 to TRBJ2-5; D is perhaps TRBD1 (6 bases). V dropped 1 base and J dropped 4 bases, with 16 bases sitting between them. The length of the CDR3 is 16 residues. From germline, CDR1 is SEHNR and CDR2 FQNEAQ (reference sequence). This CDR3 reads CASSLGIAGASETQYF. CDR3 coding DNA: TGTGCCAGCAGCTTAGGAATTGCAGGGGCTTCAGAGACCCAGTACTTC.